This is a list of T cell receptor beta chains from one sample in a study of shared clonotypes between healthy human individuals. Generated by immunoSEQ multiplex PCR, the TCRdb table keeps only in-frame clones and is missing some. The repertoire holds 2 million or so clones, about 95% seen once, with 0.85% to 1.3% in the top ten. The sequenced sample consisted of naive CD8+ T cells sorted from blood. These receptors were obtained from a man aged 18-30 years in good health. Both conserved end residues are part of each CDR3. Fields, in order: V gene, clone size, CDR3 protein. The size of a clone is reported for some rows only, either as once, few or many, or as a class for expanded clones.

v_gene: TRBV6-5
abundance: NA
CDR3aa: CASSSGGRETQYF

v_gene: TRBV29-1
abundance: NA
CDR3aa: CSVDWENTDTQYF

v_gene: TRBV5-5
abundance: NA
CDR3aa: CASSLRRSETQYF

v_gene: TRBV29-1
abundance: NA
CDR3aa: CSVVGLADYSYNEQFF

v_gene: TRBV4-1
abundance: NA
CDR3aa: CASSQRQGTGELFF

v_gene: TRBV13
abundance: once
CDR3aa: CASSLAAADTQYF

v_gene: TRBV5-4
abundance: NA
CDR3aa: CASSSWGDTQYF

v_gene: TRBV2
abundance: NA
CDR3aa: CASSAGTFYYEQYF

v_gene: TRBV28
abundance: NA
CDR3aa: CASSPARQPQHF

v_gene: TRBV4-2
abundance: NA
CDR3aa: CASSPGGVGGTEAFF

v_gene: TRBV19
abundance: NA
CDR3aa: CASQGADNSPLHF

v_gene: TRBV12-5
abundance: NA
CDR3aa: CASGSYSAGYTF

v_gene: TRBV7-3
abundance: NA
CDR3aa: CASSYTTQPTDTQYF

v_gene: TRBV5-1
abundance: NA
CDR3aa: CASSLDRVNTGELFF

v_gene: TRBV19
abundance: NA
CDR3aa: CASSIGRSEYEQYF

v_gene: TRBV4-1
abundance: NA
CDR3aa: CASSPPTEKPQHF

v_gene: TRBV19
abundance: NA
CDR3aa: CASSMMGPASSYNSPLHF

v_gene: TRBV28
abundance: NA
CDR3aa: CASSRAAEGTQETQYF

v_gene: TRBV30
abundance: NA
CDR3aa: CACGQVMNTEAFF

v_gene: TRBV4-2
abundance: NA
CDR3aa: CASSQGTSGGYSYNEQFF

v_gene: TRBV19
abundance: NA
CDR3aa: CASTGTGTGNGYTF

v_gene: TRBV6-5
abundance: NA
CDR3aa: CASSYDNSLYEQYF

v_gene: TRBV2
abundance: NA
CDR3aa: CASSEGSNPYEQYF

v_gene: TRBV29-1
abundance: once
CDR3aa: CSVEWVGRGVAGELFF

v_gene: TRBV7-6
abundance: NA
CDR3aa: CASSLSWGVRETQYF

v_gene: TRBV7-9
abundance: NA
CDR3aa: CASSLEESGTGLQETQYF

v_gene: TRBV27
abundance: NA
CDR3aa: CASSLWGAGETQYF

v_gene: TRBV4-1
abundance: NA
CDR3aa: CASSQDPRGDTQYF

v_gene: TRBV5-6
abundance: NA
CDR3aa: CASSFNGGGAFF

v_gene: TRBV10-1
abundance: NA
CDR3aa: CASPAKVQGFPYEQYF

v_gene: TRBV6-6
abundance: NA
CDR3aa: CASSALQGLNTEAFF

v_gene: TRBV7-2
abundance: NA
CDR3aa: CASSSVVGSQPQHF

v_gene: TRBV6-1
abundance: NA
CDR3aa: CAGQGWVGGYTF

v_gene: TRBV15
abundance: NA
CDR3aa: CATGPGTVAGNSPLHF

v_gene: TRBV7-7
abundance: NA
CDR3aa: CASSQGLAPQETQYF

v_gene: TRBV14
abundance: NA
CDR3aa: CASSQEVLAPNTGELFF

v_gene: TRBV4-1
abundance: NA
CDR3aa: CASSQDGGSSYNEQFF

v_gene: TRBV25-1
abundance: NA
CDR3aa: CASSPNLAGVGSYNEQFF

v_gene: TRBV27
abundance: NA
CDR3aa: CASRVAEASLNEQFF

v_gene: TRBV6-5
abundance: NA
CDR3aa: CASSYSPDKTYEQYF

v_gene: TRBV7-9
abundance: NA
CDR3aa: CASSFPDRGYGSDGYTF

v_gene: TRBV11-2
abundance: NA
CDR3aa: CASSLWTSGGRNEQFF